This T cell receptor (beta chain) was retrieved from a study of PD-1 blockade in mismatch repair-deficient tumors (dated 2017 in TCRdb). With regard to the full study: The trial enrolled under 90 consecutive patients with roughly 11 mismatch repair-deficient cancer types between late 2013 and September 2016, all previously treated and progressing. Tumor-associated T cell clones were tracked in the peripheral blood of patients responding to PD-1 blockade by deep sequencing of TCR CDR3 regions. Study-level results and caveats: Rapid expansion after pembrolizumab followed by contraction, generally before radiologic responses, was shown by tumor-resident clones, which were often undetectable in blood before treatment.

In light of the paper, this sample's time point label describes: peripheral blood 12 weeks after first pembrolizumab dose. For each enrolled patient, mismatch repair deficiency was established using either polymerase chain reaction or immunohistochemistry. Three patients who responded to pembrolizumab therapy underwent TCR sequencing. The phase II trial prospectively evaluated PD-1 blockade with pembrolizumab in advanced mismatch repair-deficient cancers, independent of tissue of origin. Serial peripheral blood T cell samples were collected before and at multiple times after starting PD-1 blockade. The timing of each blood sample was reported as weeks after the first dose of pembrolizumab. Receptors were amplified or captured by the immunoSEQ multiplex PCR assay. TCRdb re-hosts the immuneACCESS table, in-frame sequences only. Its copies lack some clones; in the studies checked, an unresolved V gene accounts for under half of them, and the cause for the rest is not known. Counted in this sample were roughly 80,000 clones; approximately 84% of them appeared once. About 2.6% of the sample comes from the top ten.

Comments on this clone: Which antigen it targets is not known. Nothing much larger sits one base from this clone, and base qualities are not available.

Reading from cysteine to phenylalanine, the CDR3 counts 12 amino acids. Of all the DNA, just the CDR3 is kept, 36 bases in frame from base 1. The trim is 5 bases for V and 12 bases for J, with a gap of 14 bases between the germline ends. CDR1 and CDR2 are read off the germline V gene (reference sequence) as SEHNR and FQNEAQ. Sample: peripheral blood, taken 12 weeks after starting pembrolizumab. This clonotype was obtained from an adult with mismatch repair-deficient cancer. Recombination linked TRBV7-9 to TRBJ2-1, with no reliable assignment of the D segment. The nucleotide sequence reads TGTGCCAGCAGCAAAGACGGTAGTGGGCAGTTCTTC. It encodes CASSKDGSGQFF. The variable domain in full, with residues beyond the CDR3 obtained from the reference TRBV7-9 and TRBJ2-1 genes, is DTGVSQNPRHKITKRGQNVTFRCDPISEHNRLYWYRQTLGQGPEFLTYFQNEAQLEKSRLLSDRFSAERPKGSFSTLEIQRTEQGDSAMYLCASSKDGSGQFFGPGTRLTVL.